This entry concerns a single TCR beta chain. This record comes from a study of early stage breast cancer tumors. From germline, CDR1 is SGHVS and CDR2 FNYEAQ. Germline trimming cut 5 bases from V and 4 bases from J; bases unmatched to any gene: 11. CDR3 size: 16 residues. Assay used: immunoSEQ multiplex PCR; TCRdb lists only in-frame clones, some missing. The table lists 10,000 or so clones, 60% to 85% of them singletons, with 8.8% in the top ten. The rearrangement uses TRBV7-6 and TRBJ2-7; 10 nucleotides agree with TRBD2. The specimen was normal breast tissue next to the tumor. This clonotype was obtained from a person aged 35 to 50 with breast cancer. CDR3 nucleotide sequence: TGTGCCAGCAGCGAACTAGCGGGGTCAATCCGGTACGAGCAGTACTTC. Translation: CASSELAGSIRYEQYF.